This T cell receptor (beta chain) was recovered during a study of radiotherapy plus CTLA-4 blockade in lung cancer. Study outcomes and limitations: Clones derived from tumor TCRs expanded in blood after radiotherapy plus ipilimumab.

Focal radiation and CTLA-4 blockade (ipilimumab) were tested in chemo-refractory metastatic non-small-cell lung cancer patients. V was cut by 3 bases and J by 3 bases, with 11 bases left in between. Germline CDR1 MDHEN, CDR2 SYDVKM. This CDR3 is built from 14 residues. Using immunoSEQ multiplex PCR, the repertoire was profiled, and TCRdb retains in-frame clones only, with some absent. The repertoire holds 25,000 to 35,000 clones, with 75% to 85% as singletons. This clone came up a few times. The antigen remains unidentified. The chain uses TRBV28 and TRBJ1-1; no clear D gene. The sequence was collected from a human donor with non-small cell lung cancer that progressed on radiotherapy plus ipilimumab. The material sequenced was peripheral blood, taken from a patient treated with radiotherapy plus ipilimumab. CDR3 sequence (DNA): TGTGCCAGCAGTTTCGATGTTGGGTACACTGAAGCTTTCTTT. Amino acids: CASSFDVGYTEAFF.